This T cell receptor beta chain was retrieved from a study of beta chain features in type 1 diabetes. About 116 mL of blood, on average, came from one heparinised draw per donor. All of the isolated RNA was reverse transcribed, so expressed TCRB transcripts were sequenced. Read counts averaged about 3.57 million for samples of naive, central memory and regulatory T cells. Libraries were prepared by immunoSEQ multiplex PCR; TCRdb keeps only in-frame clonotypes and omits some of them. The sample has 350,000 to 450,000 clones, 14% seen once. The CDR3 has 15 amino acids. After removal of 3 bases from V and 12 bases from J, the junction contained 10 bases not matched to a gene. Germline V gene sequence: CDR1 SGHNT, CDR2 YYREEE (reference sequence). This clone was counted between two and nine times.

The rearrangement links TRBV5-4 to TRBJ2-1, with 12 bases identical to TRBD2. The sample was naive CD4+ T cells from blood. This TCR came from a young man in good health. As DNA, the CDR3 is TGTGCCAGCAGCTCGTCTAGCGGGGGGGCCCTCAGGCAGTTCTTC. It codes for CASSSSSGGALRQFF. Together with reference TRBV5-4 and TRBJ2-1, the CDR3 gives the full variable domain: ETGVTQSPTHLIKTRGQQVTLRCSSQSGHNTVSWYQQALGQGPQFIFQYYREEENGRGNFPPRFSGLQFPNYSSELNVNALELDDSALYLCASSSSSGGALRQFFGPGTRLTVL.